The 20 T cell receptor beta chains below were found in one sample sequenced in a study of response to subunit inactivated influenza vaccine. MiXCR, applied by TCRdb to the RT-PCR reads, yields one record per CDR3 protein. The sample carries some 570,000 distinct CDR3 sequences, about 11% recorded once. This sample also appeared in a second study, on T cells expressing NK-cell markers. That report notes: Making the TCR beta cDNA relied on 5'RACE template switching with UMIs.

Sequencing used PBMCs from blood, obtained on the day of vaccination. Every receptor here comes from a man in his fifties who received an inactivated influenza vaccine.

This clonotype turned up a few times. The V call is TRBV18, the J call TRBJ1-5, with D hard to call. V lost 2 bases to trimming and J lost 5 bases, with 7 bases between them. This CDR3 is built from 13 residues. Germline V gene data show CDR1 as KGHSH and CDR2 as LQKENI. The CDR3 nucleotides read TGTGCCAGCTCACCAAACAAACATCAGCCCCAGCATTTT. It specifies CASSPNKHQPQHF.

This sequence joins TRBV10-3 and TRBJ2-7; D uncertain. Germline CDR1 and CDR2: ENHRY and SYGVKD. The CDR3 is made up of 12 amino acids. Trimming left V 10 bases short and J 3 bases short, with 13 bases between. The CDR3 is CATLSLGYEQYF. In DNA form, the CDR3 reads TGTGCCACCCTCTCCCTCGGCTACGAGCAGTACTTC.

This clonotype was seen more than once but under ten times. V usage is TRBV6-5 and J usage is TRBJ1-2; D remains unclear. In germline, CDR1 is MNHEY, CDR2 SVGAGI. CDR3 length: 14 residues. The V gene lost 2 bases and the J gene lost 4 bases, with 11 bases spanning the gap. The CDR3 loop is CASSYNREGYGYTF. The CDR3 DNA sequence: TGTGCCAGCAGTTACAATAGGGAGGGCTATGGCTACACCTTC.

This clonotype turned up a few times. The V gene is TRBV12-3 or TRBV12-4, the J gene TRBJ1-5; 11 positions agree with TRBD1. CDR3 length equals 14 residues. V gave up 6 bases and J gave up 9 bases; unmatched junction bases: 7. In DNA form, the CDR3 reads TGTGCCAGCAGCCGGACAGGGGGCGGGCGGCCCCAGCATTTT. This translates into CASSRTGGGRPQHF.

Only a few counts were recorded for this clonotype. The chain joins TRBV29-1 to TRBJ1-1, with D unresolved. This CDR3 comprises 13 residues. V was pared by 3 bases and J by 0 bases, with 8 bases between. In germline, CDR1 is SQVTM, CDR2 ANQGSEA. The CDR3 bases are TGCAGCGTTGATTCAGTCCTGAACACTGAAGCTTTCTTT. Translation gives CSVDSVLNTEAFF.

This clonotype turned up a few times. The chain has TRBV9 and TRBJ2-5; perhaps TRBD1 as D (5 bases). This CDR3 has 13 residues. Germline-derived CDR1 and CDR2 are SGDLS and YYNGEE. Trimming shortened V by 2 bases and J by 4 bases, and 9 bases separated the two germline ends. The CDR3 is CASSVGPRETQYF. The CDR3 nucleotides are TGTGCCAGCAGCGTGGGGCCCCGAGAGACCCAGTACTTC.

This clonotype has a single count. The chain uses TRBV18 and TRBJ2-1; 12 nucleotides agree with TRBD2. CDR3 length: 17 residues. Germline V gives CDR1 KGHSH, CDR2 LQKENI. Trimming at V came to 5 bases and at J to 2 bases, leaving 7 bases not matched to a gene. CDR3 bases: TGTGCCAGCTCATTCTCTAGCGGGGGGGCCACCTACAATGAGCAGTTCTTC. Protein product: CASSFSSGGATYNEQFF.

The CDR3 is CSAPRLAGGETQYF. CDR3 DNA sequence: TGCAGTGCTCCACGACTAGCGGGAGGAGAGACCCAGTACTTC. The genes are TRBV20-1 and TRBJ2-5, with 13 bases aligning to TRBD2. Germline loops: CDR1 DFQATT, CDR2 SNEGSKA (reference sequence). This CDR3 spans 14 amino acids. Unmatched junction bases numbered 4, after V lost 5 bases and J lost 4 bases.

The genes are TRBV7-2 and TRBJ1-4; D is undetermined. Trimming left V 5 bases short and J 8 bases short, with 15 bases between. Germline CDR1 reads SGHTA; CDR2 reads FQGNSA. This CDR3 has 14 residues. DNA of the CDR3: TGTGCCAGCAGCGAAGGCAGGTCTGGGGAAAAACTGTTTTTT. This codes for CASSEGRSGEKLFF.

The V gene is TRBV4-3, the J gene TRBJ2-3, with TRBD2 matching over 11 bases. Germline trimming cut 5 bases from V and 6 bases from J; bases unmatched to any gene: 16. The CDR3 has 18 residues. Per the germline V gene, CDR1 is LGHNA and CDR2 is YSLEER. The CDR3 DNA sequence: TGCGCCAGCAGCTACCTACTGGCTAGCGGGAGGTCTCTGGATACGCAGTATTTT. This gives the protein CASSYLLASGRSLDTQYF.

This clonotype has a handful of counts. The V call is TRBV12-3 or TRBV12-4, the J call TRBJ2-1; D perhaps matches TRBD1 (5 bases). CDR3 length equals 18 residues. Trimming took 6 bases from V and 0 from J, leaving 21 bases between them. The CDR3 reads CASSRVRTTFFSYNEQFF. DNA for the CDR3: TGTGCCAGCAGCCGTGTGAGGACAACATTCTTCTCCTACAATGAGCAGTTCTTC.

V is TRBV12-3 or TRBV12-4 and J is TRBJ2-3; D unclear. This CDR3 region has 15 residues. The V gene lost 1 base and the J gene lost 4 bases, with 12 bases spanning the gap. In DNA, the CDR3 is TGTGCCAGCAGTTTAGGAAGGTTGGGATCAGATACGCAGTATTTT. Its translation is CASSLGRLGSDTQYF.

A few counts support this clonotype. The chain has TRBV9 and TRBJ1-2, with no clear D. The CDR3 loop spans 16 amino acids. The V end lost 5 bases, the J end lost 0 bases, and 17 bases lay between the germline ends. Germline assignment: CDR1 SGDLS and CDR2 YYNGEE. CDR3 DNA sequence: TGTGCCAGCAGTCTGACCCCCAACTGGTCTAACTATGGCTACACCTTC. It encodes CASSLTPNWSNYGYTF.

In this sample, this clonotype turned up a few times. The CDR3 loop reads CASSTTGNNEKLFF. The CDR3 nucleotides are TGTGCCAGCAGTACGACGGGGAATAATGAAAAACTGTTTTTT. The rearrangement uses TRBV12-3 or TRBV12-4 and TRBJ1-4, with D uncertain. V dropped 5 bases and J dropped 4 bases, with 11 bases sitting between them. The CDR3 runs 14 residues.

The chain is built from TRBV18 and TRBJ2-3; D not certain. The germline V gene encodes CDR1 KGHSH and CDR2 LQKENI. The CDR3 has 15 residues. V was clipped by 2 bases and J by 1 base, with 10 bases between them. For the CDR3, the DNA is TGTGCCAGCTCACCAACCAGGACCCGCACAGATACGCAGTATTTT. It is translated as CASSPTRTRTDTQYF.

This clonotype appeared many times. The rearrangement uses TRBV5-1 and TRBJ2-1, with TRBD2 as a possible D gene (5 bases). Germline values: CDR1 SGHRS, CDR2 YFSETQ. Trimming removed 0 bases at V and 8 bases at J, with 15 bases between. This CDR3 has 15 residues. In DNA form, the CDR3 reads TGCGCCAGCAGCTTGGAAAATCGAGGGAGCGATGAGCAGTTCTTC. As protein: CASSLENRGSDEQFF.

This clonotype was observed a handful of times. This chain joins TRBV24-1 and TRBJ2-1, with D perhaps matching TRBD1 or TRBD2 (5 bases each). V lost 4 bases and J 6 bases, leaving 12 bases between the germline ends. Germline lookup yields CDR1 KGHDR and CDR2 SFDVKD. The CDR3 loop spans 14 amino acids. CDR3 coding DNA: TGTGCCACCAGTGAGAACCGGGACCGCAATGAGCAGTTCTTC. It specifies CATSENRDRNEQFF.

CDR3 amino acids: CASSSSDIGRETQYF. CDR3 sequence (DNA): TGTGCCAGCAGTTCCTCGGACATTGGCCGAGAGACCCAGTACTTC. V and J are TRBV12-3 or TRBV12-4 and TRBJ2-5; possibly TRBD1 for D (5 bases). The length of the CDR3 is 15 residues. Trimming stripped 4 bases from V and 4 bases from J, with 16 bases between.

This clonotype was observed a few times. The CDR3 spells CASSEGSLNYGYTF. CDR3 bases: TGTGCCAGCAGTGAGGGTAGTTTGAACTATGGCTACACCTTC. The V and J genes are TRBV2 and TRBJ1-2; D is unclear. The germline V and J ends were trimmed by 3 bases and 2 bases, with 10 bases remaining between them. Looked up from germline, CDR1 is SNHLY and CDR2 is FYNNEI. The CDR3 is made up of 14 amino acids.

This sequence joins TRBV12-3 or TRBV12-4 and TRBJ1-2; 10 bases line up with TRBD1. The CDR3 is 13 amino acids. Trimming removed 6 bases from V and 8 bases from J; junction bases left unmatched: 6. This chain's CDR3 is CASSAGTGEGYTF. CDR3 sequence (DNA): TGTGCCAGCAGCGCCGGGACAGGGGAGGGCTACACCTTC.